One sample yielded the 15 T cell receptor beta chains listed below, sequenced in a study of blood T cells in healthy people across ages. A J-beta primer mix and a sample-barcoded 5' primer were used in a second PCR of about 7 to 12 cycles. MiXCR, applied by TCRdb to the 5' RACE reads, yields one record per CDR3 protein. Altogether some 900,000 distinct CDR3 sequences are present, roughly 48% being singletons, with the ten largest covering about an eighth. Sequencing used blood. The receptor source for this set is a man aged 30-40 years in good health.

The CDR3 DNA is TGCGCCAGCAGCCCCCGGGGACAGAGGGCTTTGCGCCAAGAGACCCAGTACTTC. It translates to CASSPRGQRALRQETQYF. The chain links TRBV4-1 to TRBJ2-5, with TRBD1 identical over 7 bases. Per the germline V gene, CDR1 is MGHRA and CDR2 is YSYEKL. The CDR3 has 18 amino acids. The ends lost 4 bases at V and 1 base at J; junction bases unmatched: 15.

The chain joins TRBV4-2 to TRBJ2-1, with 13 nucleotides matching TRBD2. Per the germline V gene, CDR1 is LGHNA and CDR2 is YNFKEQ. The CDR3 is 17 amino acids. With 1 base clipped from V and 7 bases from J, the junction kept 7 bases outside the gene matches. The CDR3: CASSQGTRTSGRNEQFF. The DNA of the CDR3 is TGTGCCAGCAGCCAAGGTACACGGACTAGCGGGAGAAATGAGCAGTTCTTC.

V gene TRBV28 combines with J gene TRBJ2-1, with 10 bases matching TRBD2. V shed 2 bases and J 5 bases; nucleotides not matched to a gene: 6. Germline V gene sequence: CDR1 MDHEN, CDR2 SYDVKM. CDR3 length: 16 residues. Written as DNA, the CDR3 is TGTGCCAGCAGTTTACTACCTAGCGGGGGACACAATGAGCAGTTCTTC. Protein: CASSLLPSGGHNEQFF.

The genes are TRBV3-1 and TRBJ1-2, with 7 bases that match TRBD1. The germline V gene encodes CDR1 LGHDT and CDR2 YNNKEL (reference sequence). V trimming: 4 bases; J trimming: 8 bases; junction bases outside the gene matches: 7. CDR3 length: 13 amino acids. In DNA, the CDR3 is TGTGCCAGCAGCCTGGGGGACAGTGGAGGCTACACCTTC. Protein sequence: CASSLGDSGGYTF.

This clonotype has a handful of counts. The chain has TRBV29-1 and TRBJ1-2; TRBD1 aligns across 9 bases. The CDR3 has 12 residues. Germline V gene data show CDR1 as SQVTM and CDR2 as ANQGSEA. V trimming: 4 bases; J trimming: 8 bases; junction bases outside the gene matches: 5. This CDR3 reads CSVGDRARGYTF. The DNA for the CDR3 is TGCAGCGTTGGGGACAGGGCGAGAGGCTACACCTTC.

V usage is TRBV9 and J usage is TRBJ1-5; D is unresolved. Trimming took off 0 bases at V and 5 bases at J, with 12 bases between the two ends. Germline V gives CDR1 SGDLS, CDR2 YYNGEE. The CDR3 length is 15 residues. The CDR3, as DNA: TGTGCCAGCAGCGTAGCCCCTGACGGATATCAGCCCCAGCATTTT. Translation: CASSVAPDGYQPQHF.

The rearrangement links TRBV7-2 to TRBJ2-7; 7 positions match TRBD2. The CDR3 length is 16 residues. Germline-derived CDR1 and CDR2 are SGHTA and FQGNSA. After removal of 3 bases from V and 2 bases from J, the junction contained 10 bases not matched to a gene. As DNA, the CDR3 is TGTGCCAGCAGCTTGGGGGGGACTCCAAGCCCCTACGAGCAGTACTTC. Translation gives CASSLGGTPSPYEQYF.

This clonotype was recorded a few times. The V and J genes are TRBV28 and TRBJ2-7; tentative D call: TRBD1 (6 bases). Germline CDR1 and CDR2: MDHEN and SYDVKM. Trimming left V 5 bases short and J 3 bases short, with 20 bases between. This CDR3 has 16 amino acids. The CDR3 DNA sequence: TGTGCCAGCAGTCCCCAAGCCTCGACAGGCTTCTACGAGCAGTACTTC. As protein: CASSPQASTGFYEQYF.

The sample holds a few counts of this clonotype. This chain connects TRBV27 to TRBJ2-7; no clear D. The germline V and J ends were trimmed by 7 bases and 3 bases, with 13 bases remaining between them. CDR1 and CDR2 from the germline V gene are MNHEY and SMNVEV (reference sequence). This CDR3 is built from 13 residues. The CDR3 protein is CASKPTSYYEQYF. In nucleotides, the CDR3 is TGTGCCAGCAAACCGACTTCCTACTACGAGCAGTACTTC.

This clonotype was found many times. A read error may account for a junction end that differs from germline. V is TRBV5-1 and J is TRBJ1-1; no definite D call. Germline V gene data show CDR1 as SGHRS and CDR2 as YFSETQ. This CDR3 is built from 12 residues. This CDR3 is CASSPPGTEAFF. CDR3 in DNA: TGTGCCAGCAGCCCTCCCGGCACTGAAGCTTTCTTT.

The genes are TRBV20-1 and TRBJ1-5, with a possible D match to TRBD1 (6 bases). The ends were cut back, 7 bases at V and 6 bases at J, with 16 bases in the middle. The CDR3 totals 13 residues. The germline V gene encodes CDR1 DFQATT and CDR2 SNEGSKA (reference sequence). The CDR3 loop reads CSVAQGTVQPQHF. Written as DNA, the CDR3 is TGCAGTGTAGCGCAGGGGACGGTTCAGCCCCAGCATTTT.

The genes are TRBV18 and TRBJ2-5; TRBD2 is a possible D gene (5 bases). Matching the DNA end better, TRBJ2-7 makes the J call doubtful. Germline V lookup: CDR1 KGHSH, CDR2 LQKENI. CDR3 length equals 12 residues. The CDR3 loop reads CASSPGEGEQYF. In DNA form, the CDR3 reads TGTGCCAGCTCACCGGGCGAGGGCGAGCAGTACTTC.

V usage is TRBV5-1 and J usage is TRBJ2-2; TRBD2 aligns across 7 bases. The trim removed 0 bases at V and 4 bases at J, leaving 6 bases unmatched. CDR1 SGHRS and CDR2 YFSETQ come from the germline V gene. The CDR3 extends over 16 amino acids. In nucleotides, the CDR3 is TGCGCCAGCAGCTTGGAAGGGCTAGCGGCCACCGGGGAGCTGTTTTTT. The encoded protein is CASSLEGLAATGELFF. The variable domain in full, with the rest retrieved from reference TRBV5-1 and TRBJ2-2, is KAGVTQTPRYLIKTRGQQVTLSCSPISGHRSVSWYQQTPGQGLQFLFEYFSETQRNKGNFPGRFSGRQFSNSRSEMNVSTLELGDSALYLCASSLEGLAATGELFFGEGSRLTVL.

This clonotype was seen a few times. The chain uses TRBV9 and TRBJ2-1, with 8 bases identical to TRBD1. The germline gives CDR1 SGDLS, CDR2 YYNGEE. This CDR3 is built from 16 residues. Trimming removed 4 bases from V and 3 bases from J; junction bases left unmatched: 9. The CDR3 spells CASSPRDRTFYNEQFF. DNA of the CDR3: TGTGCCAGCAGCCCCCGGGACAGGACCTTCTACAATGAGCAGTTCTTC.

This clonotype was counted only a few times. The chain uses TRBV28 and TRBJ1-5; D perhaps matches TRBD1 (5 bases). Germline loops: CDR1 MDHEN, CDR2 SYDVKM. This CDR3 comprises 20 residues. Trimming took off 7 bases at V and 1 base at J, with 29 bases between the two ends. The DNA for the CDR3 is TGTGCCAGCACCTCAACTACCCGTCGGGGGTACACCGGGAGCAATCAGCCCCAGCATTTT. Encoded protein: CASTSTTRRGYTGSNQPQHF.